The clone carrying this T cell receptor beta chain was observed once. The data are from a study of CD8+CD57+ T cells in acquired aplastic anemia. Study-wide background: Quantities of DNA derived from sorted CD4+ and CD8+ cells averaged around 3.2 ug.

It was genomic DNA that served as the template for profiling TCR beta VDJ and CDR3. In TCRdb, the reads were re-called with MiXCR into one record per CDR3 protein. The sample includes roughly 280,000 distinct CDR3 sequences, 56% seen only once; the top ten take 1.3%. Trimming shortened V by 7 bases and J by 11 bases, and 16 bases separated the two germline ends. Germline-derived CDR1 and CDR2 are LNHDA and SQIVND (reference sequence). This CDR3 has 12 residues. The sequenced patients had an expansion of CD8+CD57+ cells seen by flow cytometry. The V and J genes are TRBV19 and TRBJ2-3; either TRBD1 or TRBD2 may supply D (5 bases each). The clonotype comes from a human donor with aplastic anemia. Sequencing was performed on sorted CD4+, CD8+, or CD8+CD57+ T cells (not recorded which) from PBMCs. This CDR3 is CASNDSPGGQYF. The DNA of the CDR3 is TGTGCCAGTAATGACAGCCCCGGAGGGCAGTATTTT.